This T cell receptor (beta chain) derives from a study of T cells expressing NK-cell markers. Study background: Repertoire data for TCR beta were derived from sorted T cells (CD3+CD56+NKG2C+, CD3+CD56+NKG2C- and CD3+CD56-NKG2C+).

5'RACE template switching with UMIs generated TCR beta cDNA. TCRdb reanalyzed the 5' RACE reads, giving one entry per CDR3 protein sequence and no DNA. Across 200,000 to 300,000 distinct CDR3 sequences, the top ten clones capture 4.2% of the sample. Comments on this clonotype: The target antigen is unknown.

Points from the study as a whole: CD8+ T cells in 5 or 6 donors included dominant NKG2C+ clonotypes at roughly 1.0-8%.

The CDR3 is made up of 13 amino acids. Per the germline V gene, CDR1 is MGHDK and CDR2 is SYGVNS. The receptor comes from a woman aged 18 to 75 in good health. This chain joins TRBV25-1 and TRBJ1-4; the D call of TRBD1 rests on TCRdb alone, since no DNA is present to check it. Sequenced material: blood T cells: a sorted CD56 or NKG2C T cell subset, CD4+ or CD8+ T cells, or bulk PBMC T cells (not recorded which). CDR3 amino acids: CASIQGPGEKLFF.